This TCR beta chain was identified in a study of shared clonotypes between healthy human individuals. TCRdb's copy holds only in-frame clones and misses some; the assay was immunoSEQ multiplex PCR. The top ten clones hold roughly 0.62% of a sample with around 1.1 million clones, around 82% of them seen once. CDR1 and CDR2 from the germline V gene are SGHTA and FQGTGA. The CDR3 extends over 15 amino acids. Trimming left V 1 base short and J 5 bases short, with 13 bases between. This sequence originates from a man younger than 35 in good health. Some clones in this sample may be carry-over from other donors' samples. The sequenced sample was memory CD4+ T cells from PBMCs. The subset: CD45RA-negative fraction. The chain joins TRBV7-3 to TRBJ2-3; D possibly uses TRBD1 or TRBD2 (5 bases each). DNA for the CDR3: TGTGCCAGCAGCTTAAGGTCGGGACGGGGAGATACGCAGTATTTT. This gives the protein CASSLRSGRGDTQYF.